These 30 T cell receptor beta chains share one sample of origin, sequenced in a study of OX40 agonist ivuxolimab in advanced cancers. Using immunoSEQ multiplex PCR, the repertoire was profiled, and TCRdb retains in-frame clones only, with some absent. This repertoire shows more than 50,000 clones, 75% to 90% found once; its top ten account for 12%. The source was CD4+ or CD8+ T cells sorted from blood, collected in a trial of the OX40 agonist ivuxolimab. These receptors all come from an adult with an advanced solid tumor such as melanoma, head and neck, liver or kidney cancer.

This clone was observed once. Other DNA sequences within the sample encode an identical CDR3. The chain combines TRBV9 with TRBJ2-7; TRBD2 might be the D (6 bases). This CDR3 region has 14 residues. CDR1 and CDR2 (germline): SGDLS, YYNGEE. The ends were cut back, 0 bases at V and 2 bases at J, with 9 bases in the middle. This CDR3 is CASSVGGGTYEQYF. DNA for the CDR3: TGTGCCAGCAGCGTAGGTGGCGGGACCTACGAGCAGTACTTC. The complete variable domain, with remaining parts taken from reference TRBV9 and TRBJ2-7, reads DSGVTQTPKHLITATGQRVTLRCSPRSGDLSVYWYQQSLDQGLQFLIQYYNGEERAKGNILERFSAQQFPDLHSELNLSSLELGDSALYFCASSVGGGTYEQYFGPGTRLTVT.

CDR3: CASSSQMEGAWNIQYF. Here the CDR3 DNA reads TGTGCCAGTAGTAGCCAGATGGAGGGGGCATGGAACATTCAGTACTTC. This chain joins TRBV19 and TRBJ2-4; D is perhaps TRBD1 (7 bases). The germline V gene encodes CDR1 LNHDA and CDR2 SQIVND (reference sequence). The CDR3 totals 16 residues. Between the trimmed V and J ends, which lost 4 bases and 7 bases, there was a span of 20 bases.

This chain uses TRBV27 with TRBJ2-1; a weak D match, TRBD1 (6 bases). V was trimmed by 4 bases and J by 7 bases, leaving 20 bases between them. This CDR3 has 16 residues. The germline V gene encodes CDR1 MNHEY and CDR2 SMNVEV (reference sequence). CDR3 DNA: TGTGCCAGCAGTTCACCAGGGTGGGGGCCAGGGAATGAGCAGTTCTTC. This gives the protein CASSSPGWGPGNEQFF.

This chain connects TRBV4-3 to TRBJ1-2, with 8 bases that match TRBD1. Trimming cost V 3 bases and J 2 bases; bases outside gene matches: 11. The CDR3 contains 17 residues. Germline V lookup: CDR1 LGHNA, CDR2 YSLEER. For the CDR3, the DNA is TGCGCCAGCAGCCAGGACTCCACTGGACAGGGAAACTATGGCTACACCTTC. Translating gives CASSQDSTGQGNYGYTF.

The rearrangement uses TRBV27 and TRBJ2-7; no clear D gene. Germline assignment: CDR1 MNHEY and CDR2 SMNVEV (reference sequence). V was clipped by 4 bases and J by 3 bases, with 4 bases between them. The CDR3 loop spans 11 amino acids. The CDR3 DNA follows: TGTGCCAGCAGTTCCTACTACGAGCAGTACTTC. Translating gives CASSSYYEQYF.

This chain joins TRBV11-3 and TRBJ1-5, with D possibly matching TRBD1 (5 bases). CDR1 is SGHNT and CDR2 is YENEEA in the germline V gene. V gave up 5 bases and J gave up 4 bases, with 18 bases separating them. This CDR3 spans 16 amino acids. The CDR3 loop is CASSPGTQRPNQPQHF. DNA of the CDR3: TGTGCCAGCAGCCCTGGGACCCAAAGGCCGAATCAGCCCCAGCATTTT.

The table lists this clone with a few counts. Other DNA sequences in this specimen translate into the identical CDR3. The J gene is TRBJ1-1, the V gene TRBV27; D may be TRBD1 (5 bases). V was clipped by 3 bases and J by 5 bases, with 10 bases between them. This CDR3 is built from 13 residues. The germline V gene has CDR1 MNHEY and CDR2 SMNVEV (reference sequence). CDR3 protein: CASSLGVGTEAFF. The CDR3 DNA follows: TGTGCCAGCAGTTTGGGGGTTGGGACTGAAGCTTTCTTT.

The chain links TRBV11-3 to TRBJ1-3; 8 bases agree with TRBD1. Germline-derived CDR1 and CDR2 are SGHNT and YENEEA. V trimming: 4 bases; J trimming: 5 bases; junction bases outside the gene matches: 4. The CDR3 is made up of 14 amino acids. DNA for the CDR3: TGTGCCAGCAGCTCCCACAGGGGGAGAAACACCATATATTTT. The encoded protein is CASSSHRGRNTIYF.

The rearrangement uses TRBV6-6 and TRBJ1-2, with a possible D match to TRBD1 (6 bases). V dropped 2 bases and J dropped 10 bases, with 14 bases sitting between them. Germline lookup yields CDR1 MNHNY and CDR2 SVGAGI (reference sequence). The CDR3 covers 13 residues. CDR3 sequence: CASSYRRTDHYTF. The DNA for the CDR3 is TGTGCCAGCAGTTACCGTCGGACAGACCACTACACCTTC.

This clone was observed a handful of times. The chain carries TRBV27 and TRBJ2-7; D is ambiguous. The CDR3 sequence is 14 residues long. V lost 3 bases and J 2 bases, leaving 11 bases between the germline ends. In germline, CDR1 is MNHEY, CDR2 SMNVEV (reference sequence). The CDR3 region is CASSFARPPYEQYF. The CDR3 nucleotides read TGTGCCAGCAGTTTTGCCCGACCGCCCTACGAGCAGTACTTC.

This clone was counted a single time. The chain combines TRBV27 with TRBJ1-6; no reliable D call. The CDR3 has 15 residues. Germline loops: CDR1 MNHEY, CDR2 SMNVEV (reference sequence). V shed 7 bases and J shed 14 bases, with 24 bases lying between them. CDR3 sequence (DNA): TGTGCCAGCACCTATGGTCGGGCAGAGGGAAGGTCCCTCCACTTT. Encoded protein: CASTYGRAEGRSLHF.

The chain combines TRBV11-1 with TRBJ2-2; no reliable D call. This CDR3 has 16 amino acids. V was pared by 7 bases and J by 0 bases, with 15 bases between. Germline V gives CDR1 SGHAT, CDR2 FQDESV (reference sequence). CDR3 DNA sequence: TGTGCCAGCACCGACTGGGTCGCCGCGAACACCGGGGAGCTGTTTTTT. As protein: CASTDWVAANTGELFF.

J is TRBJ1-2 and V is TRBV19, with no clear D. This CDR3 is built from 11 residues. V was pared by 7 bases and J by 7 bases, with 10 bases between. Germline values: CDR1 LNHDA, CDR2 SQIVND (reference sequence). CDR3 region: CASMWGIGYTF. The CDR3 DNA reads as TGTGCCAGTATGTGGGGTATTGGCTACACCTTC.

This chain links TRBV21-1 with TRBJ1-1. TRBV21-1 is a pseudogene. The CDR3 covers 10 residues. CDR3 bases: TGTGCCGGAAGAAACACTGAAGCTTTCTTT. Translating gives CAGRNTEAFF.

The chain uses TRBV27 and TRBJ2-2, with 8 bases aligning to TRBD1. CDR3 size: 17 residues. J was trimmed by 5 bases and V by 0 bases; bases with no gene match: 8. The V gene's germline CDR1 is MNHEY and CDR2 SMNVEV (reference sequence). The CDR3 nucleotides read TGTGCCAGCAGTTTATCGATCCCAGGGGGCGCAACCGGGGAGCTGTTTTTT. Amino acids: CASSLSIPGGATGELFF.

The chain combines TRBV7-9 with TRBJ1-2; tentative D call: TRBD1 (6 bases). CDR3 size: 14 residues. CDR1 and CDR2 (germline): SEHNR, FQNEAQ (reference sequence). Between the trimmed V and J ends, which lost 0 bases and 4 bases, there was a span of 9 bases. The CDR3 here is CASSLAQGGYGYTF. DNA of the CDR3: TGTGCCAGCAGCTTAGCGCAAGGGGGCTATGGCTACACCTTC.

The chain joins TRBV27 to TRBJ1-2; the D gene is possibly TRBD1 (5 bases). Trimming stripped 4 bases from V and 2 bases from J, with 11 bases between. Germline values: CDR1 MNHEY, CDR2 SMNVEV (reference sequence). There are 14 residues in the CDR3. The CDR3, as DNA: TGTGCCAGCAGTTACTTCGGGGCCAACTATGGCTACACCTTC. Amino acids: CASSYFGANYGYTF.

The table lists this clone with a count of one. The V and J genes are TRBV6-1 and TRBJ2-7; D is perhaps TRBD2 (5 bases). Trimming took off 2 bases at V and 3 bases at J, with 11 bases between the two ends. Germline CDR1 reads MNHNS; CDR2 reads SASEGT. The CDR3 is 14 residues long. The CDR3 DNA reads TGTGCCAGCAGTGAATCTCCTAGCTTCTACGAGCAGTACTTC. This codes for CASSESPSFYEQYF.

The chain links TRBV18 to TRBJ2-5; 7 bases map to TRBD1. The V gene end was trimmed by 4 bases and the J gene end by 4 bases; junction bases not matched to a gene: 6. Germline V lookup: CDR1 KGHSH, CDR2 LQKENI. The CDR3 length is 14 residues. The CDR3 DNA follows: TGTGCCAGCTCACGCCCACAGGGGACAGAGACCCAGTACTTC. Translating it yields CASSRPQGTETQYF.

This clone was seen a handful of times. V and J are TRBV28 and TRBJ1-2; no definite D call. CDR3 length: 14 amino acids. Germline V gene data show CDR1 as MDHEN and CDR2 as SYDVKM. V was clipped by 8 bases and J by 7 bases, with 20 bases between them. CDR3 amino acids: CASYPGEGAFGYTF. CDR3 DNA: TGTGCCAGCTACCCTGGGGAGGGAGCCTTTGGCTACACCTTC.

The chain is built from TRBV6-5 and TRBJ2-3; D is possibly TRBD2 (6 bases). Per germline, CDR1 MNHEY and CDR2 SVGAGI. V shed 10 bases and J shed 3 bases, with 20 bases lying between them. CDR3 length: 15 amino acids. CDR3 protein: CATYAAEGRTDTQYF. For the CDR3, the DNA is TGTGCCACCTATGCGGCGGAGGGACGGACAGATACGCAGTATTTT.

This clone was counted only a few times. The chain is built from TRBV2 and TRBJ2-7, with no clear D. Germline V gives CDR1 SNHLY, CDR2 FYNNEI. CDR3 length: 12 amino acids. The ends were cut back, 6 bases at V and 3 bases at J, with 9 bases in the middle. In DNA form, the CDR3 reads TGTGCCAGCAGGGCCGTACACTACGAGCAGTACTTC. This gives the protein CASRAVHYEQYF. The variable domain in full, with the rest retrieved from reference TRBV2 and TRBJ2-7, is EPEVTQTPSHQVTQMGQEVILRCVPISNHLYFYWYRQILGQKVEFLVSFYNNEISEKSEIFDDQFSVERPDGSNFTLKIRSTKLEDSAMYFCASRAVHYEQYFGPGTRLTVT.

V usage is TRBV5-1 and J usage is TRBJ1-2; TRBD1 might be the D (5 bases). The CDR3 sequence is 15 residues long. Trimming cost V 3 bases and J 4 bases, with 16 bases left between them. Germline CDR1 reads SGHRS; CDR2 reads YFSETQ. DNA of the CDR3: TGCGCCAGCAGCTCCACCGTACAGGCGACCTATGGCTACACCTTC. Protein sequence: CASSSTVQATYGYTF. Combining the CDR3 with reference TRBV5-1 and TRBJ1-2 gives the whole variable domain KAGVTQTPRYLIKTRGQQVTLSCSPISGHRSVSWYQQTPGQGLQFLFEYFSETQRNKGNFPGRFSGRQFSNSRSEMNVSTLELGDSALYLCASSSTVQATYGYTFGSGTRLTVV.

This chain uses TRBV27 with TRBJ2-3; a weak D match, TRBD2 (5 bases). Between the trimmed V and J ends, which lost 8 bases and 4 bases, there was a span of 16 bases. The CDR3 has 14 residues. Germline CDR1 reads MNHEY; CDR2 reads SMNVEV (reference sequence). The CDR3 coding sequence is TGTGCCAGCCGGATGAGGGTCGTGGCAGATACGCAGTATTTT. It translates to CASRMRVVADTQYF.

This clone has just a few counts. CDR3 loop: CASSQERTAYGYTF. CDR3 coding DNA: TGCGCCAGCAGCCAAGAGAGGACAGCCTATGGCTACACCTTC. The rearrangement uses TRBV4-1 and TRBJ1-2; the D gene is possibly TRBD1 (6 bases). CDR1 MGHRA and CDR2 YSYEKL come from the germline V gene. V was pared by 0 bases and J by 4 bases, with 9 bases between. This CDR3 has 14 residues.

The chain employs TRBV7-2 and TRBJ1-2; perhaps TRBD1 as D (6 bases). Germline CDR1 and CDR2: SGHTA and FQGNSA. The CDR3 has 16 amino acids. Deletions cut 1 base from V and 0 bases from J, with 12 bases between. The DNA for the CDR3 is TGTGCCAGCAGCTTAGTAGGGGGGGCTGCTAACTATGGCTACACCTTC. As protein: CASSLVGGAANYGYTF. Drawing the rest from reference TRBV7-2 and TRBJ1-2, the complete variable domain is GAGVSQSPSNKVTEKGKDVELRCDPISGHTALYWYRQSLGQGLEFLIYFQGNSAPDKSGLPSDRFSAERTGGSVSTLTIQRTQQEDSAVYLCASSLVGGAANYGYTFGSGTRLTVV.

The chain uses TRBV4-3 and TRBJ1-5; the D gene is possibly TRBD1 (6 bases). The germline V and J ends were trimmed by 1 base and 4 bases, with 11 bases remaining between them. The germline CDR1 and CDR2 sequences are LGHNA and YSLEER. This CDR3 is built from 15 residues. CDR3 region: CASSQVQGVNQPQHF. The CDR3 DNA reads TGCGCCAGCAGCCAAGTACAGGGTGTTAATCAGCCCCAGCATTTT.

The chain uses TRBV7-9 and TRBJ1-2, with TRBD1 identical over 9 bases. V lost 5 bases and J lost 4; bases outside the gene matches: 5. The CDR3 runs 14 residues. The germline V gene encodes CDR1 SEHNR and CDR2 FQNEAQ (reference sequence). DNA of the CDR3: TGTGCCAGCAGCCACCGGGACAGGGCCTATGGCTACACCTTC. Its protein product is CASSHRDRAYGYTF.

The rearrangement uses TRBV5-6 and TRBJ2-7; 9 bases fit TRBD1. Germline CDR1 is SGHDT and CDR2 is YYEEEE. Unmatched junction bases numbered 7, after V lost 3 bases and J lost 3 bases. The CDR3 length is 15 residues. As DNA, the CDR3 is TGTGCCAGCAGCTCTGGGGACAGGGAGCTCTACGAGCAGTACTTC. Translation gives CASSSGDRELYEQYF. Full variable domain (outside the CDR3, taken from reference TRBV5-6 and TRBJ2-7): DAGVTQSPTHLIKTRGQQVTLRCSPKSGHDTVSWYQQALGQGPQFIFQYYEEEERQRGNFPDRFSGHQFPNYSSELNVNALLLGDSALYLCASSSGDRELYEQYFGPGTRLTVT.

The CDR3 here is CASSVEMRGAYNEQFF. DNA for the CDR3: TGTGCCAGCAGCGTAGAGATGCGGGGGGCCTACAATGAGCAGTTCTTC. The J gene is TRBJ2-1, the V gene TRBV9; 8 bases match TRBD2. The CDR3 has 16 residues. With 0 bases clipped from V and 2 bases from J, the junction kept 4 bases outside the gene matches. Germline CDR1 and CDR2: SGDLS and YYNGEE.